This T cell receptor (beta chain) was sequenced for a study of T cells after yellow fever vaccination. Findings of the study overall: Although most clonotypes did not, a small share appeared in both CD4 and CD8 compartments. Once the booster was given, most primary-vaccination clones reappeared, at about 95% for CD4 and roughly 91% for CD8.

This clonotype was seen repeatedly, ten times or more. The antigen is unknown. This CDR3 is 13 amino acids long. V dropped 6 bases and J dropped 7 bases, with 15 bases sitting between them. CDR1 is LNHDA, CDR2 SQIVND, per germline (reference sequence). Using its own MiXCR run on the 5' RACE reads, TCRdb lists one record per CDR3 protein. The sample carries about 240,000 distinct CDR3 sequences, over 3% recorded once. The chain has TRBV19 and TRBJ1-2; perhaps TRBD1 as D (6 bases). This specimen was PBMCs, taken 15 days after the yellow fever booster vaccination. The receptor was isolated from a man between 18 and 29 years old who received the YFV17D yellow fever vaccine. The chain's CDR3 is CASRTGLVAGYTF. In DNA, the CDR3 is TGTGCCAGTAGAACAGGGCTCGTTGCTGGCTACACCTTC.